The table lists the clone carrying this TCR beta chain with a count of one. The CDR3 totals 15 residues. V lost 7 bases and J lost 5; bases outside the gene matches: 13. Germline V CDR1 and CDR2: SNHLY, FYNNEI. These data originate in a study of blood T cell repertoires in COVID-19. Some clones are missing from TCRdb's copy, which holds only in-frame ones; the method was immunoSEQ multiplex PCR. The sample holds 150,000 to 200,000 clones, less than 85% seen once. The source is a woman between 40 and 50 years old with COVID-19, enrolled during active disease. The rearrangement links TRBV2 to TRBJ1-2, with 7 positions matching TRBD1. Sequences were obtained from peripheral blood. CDR3 sequence: CASNRGGGGWYGYTF. In DNA, the CDR3 is TGTGCCAGCAACCGAGGTGGAGGGGGCTGGTATGGCTACACCTTC.